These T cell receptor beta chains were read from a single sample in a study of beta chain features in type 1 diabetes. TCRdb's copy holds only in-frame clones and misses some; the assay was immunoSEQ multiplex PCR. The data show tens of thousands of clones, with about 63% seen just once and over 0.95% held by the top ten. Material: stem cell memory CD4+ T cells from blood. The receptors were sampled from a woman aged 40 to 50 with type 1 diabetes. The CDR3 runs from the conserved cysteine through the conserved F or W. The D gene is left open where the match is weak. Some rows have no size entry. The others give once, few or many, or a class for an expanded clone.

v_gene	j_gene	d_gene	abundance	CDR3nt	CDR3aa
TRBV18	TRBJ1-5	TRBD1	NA	TGTGCCAGCTCAGAAGGACAGGTGAATCAGCCCCAGCATTTT	CASSEGQVNQPQHF
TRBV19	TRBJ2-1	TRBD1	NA	TGTGCCAGTAGTATAGGTGCCGCGGGACAGGGCTACAATGAGCAGTTCTTC	CASSIGAAGQGYNEQFF
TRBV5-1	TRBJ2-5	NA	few	TGCGCCAGCAGTCCTCGGGACTCGGAGGCGGAGACCCAGTACTTC	CASSPRDSEAETQYF
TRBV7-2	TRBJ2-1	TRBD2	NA	TGTGCCAGCAGCTTAGTGAGGGCTAGCGGGAGCTCCTACAATGAGCAGTTCTTC	CASSLVRASGSSYNEQFF
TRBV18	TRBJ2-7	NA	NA	TGTGCCAGCTCACCACCGGGCAGGGGGACTCCCCCATACGAGCAGTACTTC	CASSPPGRGTPPYEQYF
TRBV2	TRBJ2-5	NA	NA	TGTGCCAGCCGGAGGGACAGACAAGAGACCCAGTACTTC	CASRRDRQETQYF
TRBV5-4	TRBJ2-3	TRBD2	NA	TGTGCCAGCAGCTCATCTAGCGGGAGAGGCACAGATACGCAGTATTTT	CASSSSSGRGTDTQYF
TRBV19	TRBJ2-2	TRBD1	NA	TGTGCCAGTAGGGGCGGGACAGGCAACACCGGGGAGCTGTTTTTT	CASRGGTGNTGELFF
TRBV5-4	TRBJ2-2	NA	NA	TGTGCCAGCAGCTTACAAGGGGGCACCGGGGAGCTGTTTTTT	CASSLQGGTGELFF
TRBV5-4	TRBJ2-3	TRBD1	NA	TGTGCCAGCAGCCGAAAGGGGACAGGGGATTCAGATACGCAGTATTTT	CASSRKGTGDSDTQYF
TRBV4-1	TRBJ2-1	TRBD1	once	TGCGCCAGCAGCCAAGATCAAACAGGGGGTTTTTACAATGAGCAGTTCTTC	CASSQDQTGGFYNEQFF
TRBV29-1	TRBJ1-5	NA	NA	TGCAGCGTTAAGTCCTCGGGCAATCAGCCCCAGCATTTT	CSVKSSGNQPQHF
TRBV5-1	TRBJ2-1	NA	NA	TGCGCCAGCAGCTTCCGGACTGGCTACAATGAGCAGTTCTTC	CASSFRTGYNEQFF
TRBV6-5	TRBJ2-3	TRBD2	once	TGTGCCAGCAGTTATAGAGCGGGAGGATACGCAGATACGCAGTATTTT	CASSYRAGGYADTQYF
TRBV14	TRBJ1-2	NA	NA	TGTGCCAGCAGCCAAGACAGGGGTCCTAACTATGGCTACACCTTC	CASSQDRGPNYGYTF
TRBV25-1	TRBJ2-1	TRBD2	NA	TGTGCCAGCAGTGCATCCGGGGGGGTGGGACAGTTCTTC	CASSASGGVGQFF
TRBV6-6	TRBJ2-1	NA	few	TGTGCCAGCAGTTCATGGGAGGGGGGTTTCAATGAGCAGTTCTTC	CASSSWEGGFNEQFF
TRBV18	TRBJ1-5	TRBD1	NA	TGTGCCAGCTCCCCGGGACAGGGGGTTCAGCCCCAGCATTTT	CASSPGQGVQPQHF
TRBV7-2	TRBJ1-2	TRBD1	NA	TGTGCCAGCAGCCATTGGACAGGGGAAAACTATGGCTACACCTTC	CASSHWTGENYGYTF
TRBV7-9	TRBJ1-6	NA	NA	TGTGCCAGCAGCTTAGCGGGGACACGGGGTTCACCCCTCCACTTT	CASSLAGTRGSPLHF
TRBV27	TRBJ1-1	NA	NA	TGTGCCAGCAGTTTAGCATTCAGGGGAGCGAACACTGAAGCTTTCTTT	CASSLAFRGANTEAFF
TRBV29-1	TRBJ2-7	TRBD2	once	TGCAGCCCCGGGGGGGAGCGTTACTACGAGCAGTACTTC	CSPGGERYYEQYF
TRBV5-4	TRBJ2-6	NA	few	TGCGCCAGCAGCCAAGATCAGACTCTCGGGGCCAACGTCCTGACTTTC	CASSQDQTLGANVLTF
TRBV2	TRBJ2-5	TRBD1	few	TGTGCCAGCAGCTACGTAGGGGGCGATGAGACCCAGTACTTC	CASSYVGGDETQYF
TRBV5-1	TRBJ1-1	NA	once	TGCGCCAGCAGCTTGGCAATCATGAACACTGAAGCTTTCTTT	CASSLAIMNTEAFF
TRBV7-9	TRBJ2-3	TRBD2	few	TGTGCCAGCAACCCTAGCGGGAGGGCTGGAGATACGCAGTATTTT	CASNPSGRAGDTQYF
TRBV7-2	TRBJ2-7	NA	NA	TGTGCCAGCAGCCTCCGGCAGGGATACGAGCAGTACTTC	CASSLRQGYEQYF
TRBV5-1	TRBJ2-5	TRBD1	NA	TGCGCCAGCAGCTTGGGGGACAGGGAGGCAGAGACCCAGTACTTC	CASSLGDREAETQYF
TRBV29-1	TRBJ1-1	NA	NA	TGCAGCGCGGGGCACCACAGGGAGAACACTGAAGCTTTCTTT	CSAGHHRENTEAFF
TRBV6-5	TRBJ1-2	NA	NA	TGTGCCAGCAGGAGAGAGAGCTATGGCTACACCTTC	CASRRESYGYTF
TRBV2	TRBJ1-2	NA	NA	TGTGCCAGCAGTGAAGACAGAGACCATGGCTACACCTTC	CASSEDRDHGYTF
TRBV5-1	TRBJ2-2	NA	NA	TGCGCCAGCAGCTTGGCCGGGGTTGCGAACACCGGGGAGCTGTTTTTT	CASSLAGVANTGELFF
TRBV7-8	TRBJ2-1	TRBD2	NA	TGTGCCAGCAGCTTCCCCTCGGGTACTAGCGGGATCTATGAGCAGTTCTTC	CASSFPSGTSGIYEQFF
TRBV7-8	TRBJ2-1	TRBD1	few	TGTGCCAGCAGCTTCCGGGACAGGGGAAGCAATGAGCAGTTCTTC	CASSFRDRGSNEQFF
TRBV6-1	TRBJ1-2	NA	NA	TGTGCCAGCAGCGGCTTCCCCGGGAACTATGGCTACACCTTC	CASSGFPGNYGYTF
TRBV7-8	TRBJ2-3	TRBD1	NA	TGTGCCAGCAGCTTAGCGTGGACAGGGAGCACAGATACGCAGTATTTT	CASSLAWTGSTDTQYF
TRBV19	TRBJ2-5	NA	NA	TGTGCCAGTACCCCCGGGGGGCCCCGCGGAGAGACCCAGTACTTC	CASTPGGPRGETQYF
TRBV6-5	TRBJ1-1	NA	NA	TGTGCCAGCAGTTACGGGGCCTTAACTGAAGCTTTCTTT	CASSYGALTEAFF
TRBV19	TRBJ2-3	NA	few	TGTGCCAGTATCCGACAGGGCACAGATACGCAGTATTTT	CASIRQGTDTQYF